These 30 T cell receptor beta chains were all obtained from the same sample, sequenced in a study of Tregs in tolerant kidney transplant recipients. Assay: immunoSEQ multiplex PCR; the TCRdb copy retains only in-frame clones and omits some. The table records fewer than 150,000 clones, roughly 92% of them present only once. Sequencing was performed on CD4+ T cells from blood. The receptors were gathered from a human donor in good health.

A word on this clone: Other DNA sequences in this sample translate to the same CDR3. The CDR3 region is CASSSRGSGTNEKLFF. CDR3 nucleotides: TGTGCCAGCAGTTCCAGGGGGAGTGGAACTAATGAAAAACTGTTTTTT. The rearrangement joins TRBV7-9 to TRBJ1-4; 7 bases match TRBD1. The germline V gene has CDR1 SEHNR and CDR2 FQNEAQ (reference sequence). V lost 6 bases to trimming and J lost 1 base; unmatched junction nucleotides: 8. This CDR3 is 16 amino acids long.

This rearrangement joins TRBV6-6 to TRBJ2-1, with 8 bases lining up with TRBD2. CDR3 length equals 15 residues. Trimming at V came to 6 bases and at J to 7 bases, leaving 11 bases not matched to a gene. CDR1 is MNHNY, CDR2 SVGAGI, per germline (reference sequence). In DNA form, the CDR3 reads TGTGCCAGCAGACCCGCGGGAGGACGGAGGAATGAGCAGTTCTTC. It encodes CASRPAGGRRNEQFF.

The J gene is TRBJ1-4, the V gene TRBV6-5, with TRBD1 matching over 10 bases. The CDR3 is 16 amino acids. V lost 2 bases and J lost 8; bases outside the gene matches: 8. CDR1 is MNHEY and CDR2 is SVGAGI in the germline V gene. The CDR3 DNA reads as TGTGCCAGCAGTTACGGTCTAGGGACAGGGGACGAAAAACTGTTTTTT. Its protein is CASSYGLGTGDEKLFF.

The chain employs TRBV14 and TRBJ1-2; tentatively, D is TRBD1 (5 bases). V lost 5 bases to trimming and J lost 0 bases, with 7 bases between them. The length of the CDR3 is 13 residues. Looked up from germline, CDR1 is SGHDN and CDR2 is FVKESK. The CDR3 sequence: CASSKTANYGYTF. CDR3 sequence (DNA): TGTGCCAGCAGCAAGACAGCTAACTATGGCTACACCTTC.

This chain links TRBV6-1 with TRBJ2-5; no reliable D call. Per germline, CDR1 MNHNS and CDR2 SASEGT. This CDR3 region has 14 residues. V was clipped by 6 bases and J by 3 bases, with 14 bases between them. The chain's CDR3 is CASSQQAPKETQYF. The CDR3 nucleotides read TGTGCCAGCAGCCAGCAGGCGCCGAAAGAGACCCAGTACTTC.

The J gene is TRBJ1-1, the V gene TRBV6-1; no clear D. This CDR3 comprises 11 residues. Trimming left V 7 bases short and J 1 base short, with 4 bases between. CDR1 is MNHNS and CDR2 is SASEGT in the germline V gene. The CDR3 here is CASIRNTEAFF. The CDR3 DNA is TGTGCCAGCATAAGGAACACTGAAGCTTTCTTT.

The chain employs TRBV10-3 and TRBJ2-5; a weak D match, TRBD2 (5 bases). The CDR3 consists of 14 residues. Deletions cut 0 bases from V and 1 base from J, with 6 bases between. CDR1 is ENHRY and CDR2 is SYGVKD in the germline V gene. The CDR3 is CAISESGSQETQYF. CDR3 in DNA: TGTGCCATCAGTGAGTCGGGGAGCCAAGAGACCCAGTACTTC.

This chain uses TRBV6-1 with TRBJ1-5; D call uncertain. Looked up from germline, CDR1 is MNHNS and CDR2 is SASEGT. V lost 1 base to trimming and J lost 3 bases, with 10 bases between them. The length of the CDR3 is 15 residues. The CDR3 is CASSEVPYANQPQHF. The CDR3 coding sequence is TGTGCCAGCAGTGAAGTGCCGTATGCCAATCAGCCCCAGCATTTT.

The chain combines TRBV5-5 with TRBJ1-2, with a weak D call TRBD1 (5 bases). Trimming removed 6 bases at V and 0 bases at J, with 15 bases between. Germline V CDR1 and CDR2: SGHKS, YYEKEE (reference sequence). CDR3 size: 15 residues. The CDR3 coding sequence is TGTGCCAGCATCCTACAGGTTCCGACTAACTATGGCTACACCTTC. Encoded protein: CASILQVPTNYGYTF.

This clone was seen a single time. The chain combines TRBV27 with TRBJ1-2; TRBD1 agrees at 8 bases. J gave up 5 bases and V 2 bases, and 1 base lay outside the gene matches. The CDR3 runs to 13 residues. Per germline, CDR1 MNHEY and CDR2 SMNVEV (reference sequence). DNA for the CDR3: TGTGCCAGCAGTTTAGACAGGGGATATGGCTACACCTTC. Its protein product is CASSLDRGYGYTF.

This chain connects TRBV9 to TRBJ2-1; tentatively, D is TRBD2 (5 bases). Trimming took off 0 bases at V and 4 bases at J, with 8 bases between the two ends. Looked up from germline, CDR1 is SGDLS and CDR2 is YYNGEE. CDR3 length: 14 residues. In DNA, the CDR3 is TGTGCCAGCAGCGTAGGGTCGGGGTACAATGAGCAGTTCTTC. It is translated as CASSVGSGYNEQFF. The variable domain in full, completed from reference TRBV9 and TRBJ2-1, reads DSGVTQTPKHLITATGQRVTLRCSPRSGDLSVYWYQQSLDQGLQFLIQYYNGEERAKGNILERFSAQQFPDLHSELNLSSLELGDSALYFCASSVGSGYNEQFFGPGTRLTVL.

The chain combines TRBV2 with TRBJ2-2, with TRBD2 identical over 12 bases. The CDR3 has 16 amino acids. Germline lookup yields CDR1 SNHLY and CDR2 FYNNEI. J lost 4 bases, V lost 5 bases, and 5 bases had no gene match. The CDR3 nucleotides read TGTGCCAGCAGTTTACTAGCGGGGGGCCCCACCGGGGAGCTGTTTTTT. It encodes CASSLLAGGPTGELFF.

J is TRBJ2-7 and V is TRBV14, with D perhaps matching TRBD1 (6 bases). CDR1 is SGHDN, CDR2 FVKESK, per germline. V was shortened by 9 bases and J by 7 bases, with 13 bases between the two germline ends. The CDR3 totals 11 residues. CDR3 DNA: TGTGCCAGTCAGGGGCTGGGTGAGCAGTACTTC. This gives the protein CASQGLGEQYF.

V is TRBV19 and J is TRBJ1-1; D gene uncertain. The CDR3 length is 12 residues. Germline CDR1 LNHDA, CDR2 SQIVND (reference sequence). V gave up 8 bases and J gave up 1 base, with 8 bases separating them. The CDR3: CASWTKNTEAFF. The CDR3 nucleotides read TGTGCCAGTTGGACTAAGAACACTGAAGCTTTCTTT.

The chain has TRBV18 and TRBJ2-7, with 7 nucleotides matching TRBD1. Germline assignment: CDR1 KGHSH and CDR2 LQKENI. J gave up 0 bases and V 6 bases, and 11 bases lay outside the gene matches. The CDR3 is 16 residues long. CDR3 DNA: TGTGCCAGCTCCTTAAGGGGGCCGACGATCTCCTACGAGCAGTACTTC. It codes for CASSLRGPTISYEQYF.

CDR3 region: CASSGRVAEPNEKLFF. The CDR3 region has the DNA TGTGCCAGCAGTGGCCGGGTGGCTGAGCCTAATGAAAAACTGTTTTTT. This rearrangement joins TRBV6-1 to TRBJ1-4, with D unresolved. This CDR3 contains 16 residues. V lost 4 bases and J lost 3, with 15 bases in between. Germline loops: CDR1 MNHNS, CDR2 SASEGT.

This chain joins TRBV6-1 and TRBJ2-2; 7 bases align to TRBD2. Germline values: CDR1 MNHNS, CDR2 SASEGT. There are 12 residues in the CDR3. Trimming at V came to 6 bases and at J to 6 bases, leaving 1 base not matched to a gene. The chain's CDR3 is CASRLASGELFF. CDR3 nucleotide sequence: TGTGCCAGCAGACTAGCGTCCGGGGAGCTGTTTTTT.

The chain uses TRBV4-1 and TRBJ2-3; D not resolved. Trimming shortened V by 3 bases and J by 10 bases, and 14 bases separated the two germline ends. This CDR3 region has 13 residues. CDR1 and CDR2 from the germline V gene are MGHRA and YSYEKL. As DNA, the CDR3 is TGCGCCAGCAGCCAGGGGTTAGGGATACCGCAGTATTTT. Its translation is CASSQGLGIPQYF.

CDR3 sequence reads: CSAHNYNEQFF. The DNA for the CDR3 is TGCAGTGCTCACAATTACAATGAGCAGTTCTTC. The rearrangement joins TRBV20-1 to TRBJ2-1; D not resolved. Trimming stripped 5 bases from V and 4 bases from J, with 6 bases between. CDR1 is DFQATT and CDR2 is SNEGSKA in the germline V gene (reference sequence). The CDR3 loop spans 11 amino acids.

This chain joins TRBV7-9 and TRBJ2-3; D is unresolved. The CDR3 runs to 11 residues. From germline, CDR1 is SEHNR and CDR2 FQNEAQ (reference sequence). V gave up 5 bases and J gave up 6 bases, with 6 bases separating them. CDR3 residues: CASSGVDTQYF. The DNA of the CDR3 is TGTGCCAGCAGCGGGGTCGATACGCAGTATTTT.

As to this clone: A read error may account for a junction end that differs from germline. V gene TRBV4-2 combines with J gene TRBJ2-3, with 7 bases lining up with TRBD2. The germline V gene has CDR1 LGHNA and CDR2 YNFKEQ. The length of the CDR3 is 18 residues. The CDR3 bases are TGTGCCAGCAGCCAAAGCACCGGGACTACCACTAGCACAAATACGCAGTATTTT. Its protein product is CASSQSTGTTTSTNTQYF.

The chain joins TRBV27 to TRBJ2-2; perhaps TRBD1 as D (6 bases). Germline V gene data show CDR1 as MNHEY and CDR2 as SMNVEV (reference sequence). This CDR3 has 16 residues. With 5 bases removed from V and 1 base from J, the gap between germline ends came to 14 bases. CDR3 DNA sequence: TGTGCCAGCAGTGTACGACAGGCCCTGAACACCGGGGAGCTGTTTTTT. Protein product: CASSVRQALNTGELFF.

The rearrangement joins TRBV5-1 to TRBJ1-1, with 7 bases aligning to TRBD1. CDR3 length: 14 amino acids. V shed 7 bases, J shed 3 bases, and the junction held 9 bases outside the gene matches. The germline V gene encodes CDR1 SGHRS and CDR2 YFSETQ. The CDR3 DNA is TGCGCCAGCCGCAACGGACAGGCCTACACTGAAGCTTTCTTT. Translated, it gives CASRNGQAYTEAFF.

The chain employs TRBV5-1 and TRBJ2-3, with a weak D call TRBD2 (6 bases). The V gene lost 6 bases and the J gene lost 3 bases, with 14 bases spanning the gap. CDR3 size: 14 residues. Germline V lookup: CDR1 SGHRS, CDR2 YFSETQ. CDR3 amino acids: CASTQPSVTDTQYF. The CDR3 DNA follows: TGCGCCAGCACACAACCTAGCGTAACAGATACGCAGTATTTT.

V gene TRBV7-8 combines with J gene TRBJ2-5; D is undetermined. Germline CDR1 is SGHVS and CDR2 is FQNEAQ. The CDR3 has 15 amino acids. V dropped 5 bases and J dropped 0 bases, with 13 bases sitting between them. CDR3 region: CASSQKFANQETQYF. The CDR3 nucleotides read TGTGCCAGCAGCCAGAAATTTGCAAACCAAGAGACCCAGTACTTC.

This chain uses TRBV11-3 with TRBJ2-7; weak D call: TRBD1 (5 bases). Germline-derived CDR1 and CDR2 are SGHNT and YENEEA. This CDR3 is built from 14 residues. The germline V and J ends were trimmed by 2 bases and 0 bases, with 8 bases remaining between them. The CDR3 is CASSLQTDSYEQYF. The CDR3 nucleotides are TGTGCCAGCAGCTTACAGACAGACTCCTACGAGCAGTACTTC.

This sequence joins TRBV30 and TRBJ1-4; D ambiguous. V shed 3 bases and J shed 8 bases, with 19 bases lying between them. The CDR3 length is 15 residues. Germline-derived CDR1 and CDR2 are GTSNPN and SVGIG (reference sequence). The CDR3 is CAWREGNVIGEKLFF. DNA for the CDR3: TGTGCCTGGAGGGAAGGTAACGTCATAGGGGAAAAACTGTTTTTT.

The chain combines TRBV6-1 with TRBJ2-5; D not resolved. The CDR3 has 14 amino acids. Trimming took 3 bases from V and 4 from J, leaving 12 bases between them. CDR1 MNHNS and CDR2 SASEGT come from the germline V gene. The CDR3 here is CASSEIGHGETQYF. Written as DNA, the CDR3 is TGTGCCAGCAGTGAGATCGGGCATGGAGAGACCCAGTACTTC.

The J gene is TRBJ2-5, the V gene TRBV25-1, with a possible D match to TRBD2 (7 bases). CDR3 length equals 15 residues. The V and J ends lost 5 bases and 5 bases respectively, with 18 bases between them. Germline CDR1 reads MGHDK; CDR2 reads SYGVNS. CDR3 nucleotides: TGTGCCAGCAGTCCCCGAGAGGGGGGGCAGGAGACCCAGTACTTC. Translated: CASSPREGGQETQYF.

The rearrangement uses TRBV9 and TRBJ2-1; 14 positions match TRBD2. The V gene end was trimmed by 4 bases and the J gene end by 7 bases; junction bases not matched to a gene: 10. The CDR3 length is 17 residues. Germline-derived CDR1 and CDR2 are SGDLS and YYNGEE. This CDR3 reads CASSTFWTSGGWNEQFF. The CDR3 DNA sequence: TGTGCCAGCAGCACCTTTTGGACTAGCGGGGGGTGGAATGAGCAGTTCTTC. The full variable domain, rest sourced from reference TRBV9 and TRBJ2-1, is DSGVTQTPKHLITATGQRVTLRCSPRSGDLSVYWYQQSLDQGLQFLIQYYNGEERAKGNILERFSAQQFPDLHSELNLSSLELGDSALYFCASSTFWTSGGWNEQFFGPGTRLTVL.